A selection of T cell receptor beta chains follows, all from one sample in a study of T cell clones after liver transplantation. Their antigens remain unidentified. Sequencing was performed with immunoSEQ multiplex PCR; in TCRdb, only in-frame clones are kept and a portion is missing. Counted here are a few thousand clones, roughly 31% occurring once; the ten biggest clones make up around 21%. The sample comprised CD8+ T cells from cultured PBMCs. The receptor set was obtained from a human patient who received a liver transplant. A subset of T cells may come from the graft donor. CDR3s include the opening cysteine and the closing phenylalanine or tryptophan. D genes are given only for firm matches. Only part of the rows carry a size: once, few, many, or a class if the clone is expanded.

CDR3 protein,CDR3 DNA,V gene,clone size,D gene,J gene
CAWSVGAAYEQYF,TGTGCCTGGAGTGTCGGGGCAGCTTACGAGCAGTACTTC,TRBV30,NA,NA,TRBJ2-7
CASSLVGGSWADTQYF,TGTGCCAGCAGCTTAGTTGGCGGGAGTTGGGCAGATACGCAGTATTTT,TRBV7-2,few,TRBD2,TRBJ2-3
CASSFPREGNTEAFF,TGTGCCAGCAGTTTTCCTCGTGAGGGGAACACTGAAGCTTTCTTT,TRBV28,NA,NA,TRBJ1-1
CASSQGGERLGYEQYF,TGCGCCAGCAGCCAAGGGGGGGAGCGTCTGGGATACGAGCAGTACTTC,TRBV4-3,NA,NA,TRBJ2-7
CASSEGNEQFF,TGTGCCAGCAGTGAAGGCAATGAGCAGTTCTTC,TRBV6-8,NA,NA,TRBJ2-1
CASSLGIGNQPQHF,TGTGCCAGCAGCTTGGGGATAGGGAATCAGCCCCAGCATTTT,TRBV5-8,NA,NA,TRBJ1-5
CASSLSVNSYNEQFF,TGTGCCAGCAGTTTAAGCGTAAACTCCTACAATGAGCAGTTCTTC,TRBV27,medium-sized,NA,TRBJ2-1
CASSLGTGGMNTEAFF,TGTGCCAGCAGCTTAGGTACGGGAGGCATGAACACTGAAGCTTTCTTT,TRBV7-9,NA,NA,TRBJ1-1
CASSHPPTSARPSTDTQYF,TGTGCCAGCAGCCATCCCCCGACTAGCGCCCGCCCTAGCACAGATACGCAGTATTTT,TRBV14,NA,TRBD2,TRBJ2-3
CASSYSEGGVGYTF,TGTGCCAGCAGTTACTCTGAAGGAGGGGTAGGCTACACCTTC,TRBV6-5,NA,NA,TRBJ1-2